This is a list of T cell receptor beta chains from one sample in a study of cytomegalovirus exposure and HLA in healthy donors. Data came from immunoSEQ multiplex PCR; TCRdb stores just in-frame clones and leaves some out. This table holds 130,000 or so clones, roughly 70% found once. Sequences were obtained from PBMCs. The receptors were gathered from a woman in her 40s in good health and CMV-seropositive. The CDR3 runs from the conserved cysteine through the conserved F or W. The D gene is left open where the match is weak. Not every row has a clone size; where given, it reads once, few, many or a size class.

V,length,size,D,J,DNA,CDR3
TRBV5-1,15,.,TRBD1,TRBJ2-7,TGCGCCAGCAGCTTGGATGGGACAGGGAGCTACGAGCAGTACTTC,CASSLDGTGSYEQYF
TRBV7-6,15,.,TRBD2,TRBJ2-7,TGTGCCAGCAGCTTAGAGGCTAGCGGGATCTACGAGCAGTACTTC,CASSLEASGIYEQYF
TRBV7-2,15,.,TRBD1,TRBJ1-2,TGTGCCAGCAGCCCAGGGACAGCTGCTAACTATGGCTACACCTTC,CASSPGTAANYGYTF
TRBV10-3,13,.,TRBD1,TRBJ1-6,TGTGCCACCGGGACAGACGGGTGGATTGCCCTCCACTTT,CATGTDGWIALHF
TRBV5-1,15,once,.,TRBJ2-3,TGCGCCAGCAGCGTGACAGGAGATGGGACAGATACGCAGTATTTT,CASSVTGDGTDTQYF
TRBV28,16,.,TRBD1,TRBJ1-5,TGTGCCAGCGGGACTTCAGGGGGTCTTGGCAATCAGCCCCAGCATTTT,CASGTSGGLGNQPQHF
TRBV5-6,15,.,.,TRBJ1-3,TGTGCCAGCAGCTTGGGCAGTTACTCTGGAAACACCATATATTTT,CASSLGSYSGNTIYF
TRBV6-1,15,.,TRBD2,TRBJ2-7,TGTGCCACCTTGAGGGACCCTAGCGGGGCCTACGAGCAGTACTTC,CATLRDPSGAYEQYF
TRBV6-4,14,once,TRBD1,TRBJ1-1,TGTGCCAGCAGTGAAATTCCGGGACAGGGGGAAGCTTTCTTT,CASSEIPGQGEAFF
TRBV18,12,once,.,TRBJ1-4,TGTGCCAGCTCACCCGGCGGGGAAAAACTGTTTTTT,CASSPGGEKLFF
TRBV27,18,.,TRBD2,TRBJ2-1,TGTGCCAGCAGTTCCCCCGCGTCTGGGACTAGGGTATACAATGAGCAGTTCTTC,CASSSPASGTRVYNEQFF
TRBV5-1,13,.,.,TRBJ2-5,TGCGCCAGCAGCACGGACTACCAAGAGACCCAGTACTTC,CASSTDYQETQYF
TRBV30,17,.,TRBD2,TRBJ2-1,TGTGCCTGGAAGTTGAACGTGTTAGCGGGCATCAACAATGAGCAGTTCTTC,CAWKLNVLAGINNEQFF
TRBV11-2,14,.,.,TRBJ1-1,TGTGCCAGCAGCTTAGGACAGCGAACGACTGAAGCTTTCTTT,CASSLGQRTTEAFF
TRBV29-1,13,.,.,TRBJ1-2,TGCAGCGTTGAAGAACCAGGGTTCTATGGCTACACCTTC,CSVEEPGFYGYTF
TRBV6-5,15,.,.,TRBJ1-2,TGTGCCAGCAGTTACTCTGGGACAAATAACTATGGCTACACCTTC,CASSYSGTNNYGYTF
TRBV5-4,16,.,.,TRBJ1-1,TGTGCCAGCAGCTCCGGTACGTCGATGCGGGCCTCCGAGGCTTTCTTT,CASSSGTSMRASEAFF
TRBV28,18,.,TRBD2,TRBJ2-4,TGTGCCAGCAGGGGGGGAGCGGGGGGGGTGGGGGCCAAAAACATTCAGTACTTC,CASRGGAGGVGAKNIQYF
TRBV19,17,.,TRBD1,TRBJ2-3,TGTGCCAGTAGTCCAAGGGGACAGGGGGCACGCACAGATACGCAGTATTTT,CASSPRGQGARTDTQYF
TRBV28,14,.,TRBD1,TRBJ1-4,TGTGCCAGCAGGCAGGGACAGGGGAGGGAAAAACTGTTTTTT,CASRQGQGREKLFF
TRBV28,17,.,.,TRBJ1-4,TGTGCCAGCAGTTCCGGGGGTACCGTATTGCCTAATGAAAAACTGTTTTTT,CASSSGGTVLPNEKLFF
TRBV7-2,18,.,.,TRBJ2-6,TGTGCCAGCAGATTTAGAACAGGAGTGTTCTCTGGGGCCAACGTCCTGACTTTC,CASRFRTGVFSGANVLTF
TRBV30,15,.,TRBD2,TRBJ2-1,TGTGCCTGGACTTCCGGACTAGCCGTATACAATGAGCAGTTCTTC,CAWTSGLAVYNEQFF
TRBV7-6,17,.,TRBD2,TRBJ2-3,TGTGCCAGCAGCTTGGCTAGCGGGGTGGGAGGGCCAGATACGCAGTATTTT,CASSLASGVGGPDTQYF
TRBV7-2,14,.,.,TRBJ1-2,TGTGCCAGCAGCTTTTACAGGGATATCAATGGCTACACCTTC,CASSFYRDINGYTF
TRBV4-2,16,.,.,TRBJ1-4,TGTGCCAGCAGCCCCACAGGGTCCGCAACTAATGAAAAACTGTTTTTT,CASSPTGSATNEKLFF
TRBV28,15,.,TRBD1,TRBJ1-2,TGTGCCAGCGGTTCGCCCCCAACAGGGGGGAATGGCTACACCTTC,CASGSPPTGGNGYTF
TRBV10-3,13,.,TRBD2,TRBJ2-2,TGTGCCAGCAGGGTTTCGGGGGGCGGGGAGCTGTTTTTT,CASRVSGGGELFF
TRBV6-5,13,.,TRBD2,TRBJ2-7,TGTGCCAGCAGTTCAGGGACTAGGAGCGAGCAGTACTTC,CASSSGTRSEQYF
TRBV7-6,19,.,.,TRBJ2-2,TGTGCCAGCAGCTTCCCGCCGAGACCGAGGGACTCGGGCACCGGGGAGCTGTTTTTT,CASSFPPRPRDSGTGELFF
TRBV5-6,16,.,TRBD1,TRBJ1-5,TGTGCCAGCAGCCACCCCGGGACAGGGACCAATCAGCCCCAGCATTTT,CASSHPGTGTNQPQHF
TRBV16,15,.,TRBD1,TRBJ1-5,TGTGCCAGCAGCCACGGGACAGGGTTGGACCAGCCCCAGCATTTT,CASSHGTGLDQPQHF
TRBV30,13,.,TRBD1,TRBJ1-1,TGTGCCTGGAGACCCACAGGGGATACTGAAGCTTTCTTT,CAWRPTGDTEAFF
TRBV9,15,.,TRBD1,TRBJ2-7,TGTGCCAGCAGCGTAGCCGGACAGGGGGCGAACGAGCAGTACTTC,CASSVAGQGANEQYF
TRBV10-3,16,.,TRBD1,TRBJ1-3,TGTGCCCACGGGGTGGGGACAGAAATCTCTGGAAACACCATATATTTT,CAHGVGTEISGNTIYF
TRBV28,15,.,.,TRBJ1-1,TGTGCCAGCAGTTTAACCCTTCGGGGGGACACTGAAGCTTTCTTT,CASSLTLRGDTEAFF
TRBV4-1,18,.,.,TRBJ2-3,TGCGCCAGCAGCCAAGATCCGGCGGTAGCGAAATCCACAGATACGCAGTATTTT,CASSQDPAVAKSTDTQYF
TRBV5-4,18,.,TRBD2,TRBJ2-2,TGTGCCAGCAGCCCGCCGGGACTAGCGGGATCGAACACCGGGGAGCTGTTTTTT,CASSPPGLAGSNTGELFF
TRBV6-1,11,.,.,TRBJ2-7,TGTGCCGGAACCCGGGGTCTCGAGCAGTACTTC,CAGTRGLEQYF
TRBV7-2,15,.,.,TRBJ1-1,TGTGCCAGCAGCTTAGGTGGCAGATTGAACACTGAAGCTTTCTTT,CASSLGGRLNTEAFF
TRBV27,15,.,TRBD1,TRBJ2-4,TGTGCCAGCAGTCCTAGGACAGGGGGCAAAAACATTCAGTACTTC,CASSPRTGGKNIQYF
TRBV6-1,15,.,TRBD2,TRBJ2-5,TGTGCCAGCAGTGAAGACGGGGGGAACCAAGAGACCCAGTACTTC,CASSEDGGNQETQYF
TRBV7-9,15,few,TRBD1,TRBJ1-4,TGTGCCAGCAGAAAAACAGGGGGCGGGAGCGAAAAACTGTTTTTT,CASRKTGGGSEKLFF
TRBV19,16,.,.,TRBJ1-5,TGTGCCAGTAGCTCGCGTTGGCGGGCTAGCAATCAGCCCCAGCATTTT,CASSSRWRASNQPQHF
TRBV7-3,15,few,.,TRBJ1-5,TGTGCCAGCAGCGCGAACCGGGATTTAAATCAGCCCCAGCATTTT,CASSANRDLNQPQHF
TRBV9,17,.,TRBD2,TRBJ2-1,TGTGCCAGCAGCCTGACGAGGGGGACTAGCGGTTACAATGAGCAGTTCTTC,CASSLTRGTSGYNEQFF